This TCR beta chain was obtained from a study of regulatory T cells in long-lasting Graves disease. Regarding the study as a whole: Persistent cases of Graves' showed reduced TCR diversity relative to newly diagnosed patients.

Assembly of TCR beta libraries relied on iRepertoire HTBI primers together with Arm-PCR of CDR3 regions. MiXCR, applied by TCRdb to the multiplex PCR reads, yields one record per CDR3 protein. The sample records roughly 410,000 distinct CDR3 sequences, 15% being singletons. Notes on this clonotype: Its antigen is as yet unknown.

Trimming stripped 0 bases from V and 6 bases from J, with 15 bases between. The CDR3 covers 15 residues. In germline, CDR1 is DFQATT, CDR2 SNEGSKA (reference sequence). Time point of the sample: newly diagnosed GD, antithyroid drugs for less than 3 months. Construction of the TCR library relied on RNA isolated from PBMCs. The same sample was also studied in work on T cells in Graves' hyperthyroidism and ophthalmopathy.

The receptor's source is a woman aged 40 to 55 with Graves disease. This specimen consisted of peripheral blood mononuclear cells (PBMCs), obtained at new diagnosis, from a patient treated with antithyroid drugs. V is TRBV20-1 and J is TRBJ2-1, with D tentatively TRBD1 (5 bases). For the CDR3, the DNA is TGCAGTGCTAGAGACGCCAGGGATTTCCTCAATGAGCAGTTCTTC. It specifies CSARDARDFLNEQFF.